These 22 T cell receptor beta chains were sequenced from one sample in a study of identical twins. TCRdb re-called the 5' RACE reads with MiXCR, one entry per CDR3 protein. The data show 150,000 or so distinct CDR3 sequences, 3% to 4% seen once. Sequenced input: memory T cells sorted from blood. These receptors all come from a man between 18 and 29 years old in good health.

This clonotype was detected a few times. The chain links TRBV30 to TRBJ1-3; D is perhaps TRBD1 (5 bases). The germline V gene has CDR1 GTSNPN and CDR2 SVGIG (reference sequence). V was trimmed by 7 bases and J by 0 bases, leaving 13 bases between them. The CDR3 length is 14 residues. This chain's CDR3 is CASQTGDSGNTIYF. DNA of the CDR3: TGTGCCTCCCAAACAGGTGACTCTGGAAACACCATATATTTT.

At least ten counts were recorded for this clonotype. The chain joins TRBV20-1 to TRBJ2-7; D may be TRBD2 (6 bases). The CDR3 is 14 residues long. CDR1 and CDR2 from the germline V gene are DFQATT and SNEGSKA (reference sequence). Trimming stripped 5 bases from V and 0 bases from J, with 14 bases between. Here the CDR3 DNA reads TGCAGTGCTTTCGGGACTCCCCGCTCCTACGAGCAGTACTTC. Residues: CSAFGTPRSYEQYF.

This clonotype occurred many times. V usage is TRBV18 and J usage is TRBJ2-1; the D gene is possibly TRBD1 (5 bases). Germline V lookup: CDR1 KGHSH, CDR2 LQKENI. This CDR3 has 17 amino acids. V dropped 1 base and J dropped 2 bases, with 15 bases sitting between them. The CDR3 bases are TGTGCCAGCTCACCACGGGGCGGTCTCGGTCCCTACAATGAGCAGTTCTTC. This translates into CASSPRGGLGPYNEQFF.

This clonotype showed up many times. The V and J genes are TRBV20-1 and TRBJ1-4, with 10 bases aligning to TRBD1. CDR3 size: 12 residues. V shed 7 bases, J shed 8 bases, and the junction held 4 bases outside the gene matches. Germline assignment: CDR1 DFQATT and CDR2 SNEGSKA (reference sequence). CDR3 coding DNA: TGCAGTGGAGGGACAGGGGAGGAAAAACTGTTTTTT. This codes for CSGGTGEEKLFF.

This clonotype was picked up many times. This chain links TRBV18 with TRBJ2-1, with D possibly being TRBD1 or TRBD2 (5 bases each). The CDR3 is 14 residues long. Germline CDR1 KGHSH, CDR2 LQKENI. Trimming took off 3 bases at V and 1 base at J, with 7 bases between the two ends. The CDR3 DNA sequence: TGTGCCAGCTCACCGGGACGATCCTACAATGAGCAGTTCTTC. This codes for CASSPGRSYNEQFF.

The sample holds many counts of this clonotype. The chain is built from TRBV15 and TRBJ2-7; weak D call: TRBD2 (5 bases). CDR1 is LNHNV, CDR2 YYDKDF, per germline (reference sequence). This CDR3 has 13 amino acids. Trimming removed 0 bases from V and 6 bases from J, with 9 bases in between. In DNA, the CDR3 is TGTGCCACCAGCAGAGATGAGGCGGGCGAGCAGTACTTC. Its protein product is CATSRDEAGEQYF.

In its sample, this clonotype was seen many times. This chain links TRBV20-1 with TRBJ2-1, with TRBD2 identical over 9 bases. This CDR3 is 15 amino acids long. The V and J ends lost 3 bases and 5 bases, in that order; junction bases with no gene match: 8. Germline CDR1 is DFQATT and CDR2 is SNEGSKA (reference sequence). DNA for the CDR3: TGCAGTGCTAGCTTCGGGACTAGCAGTAACAATGAGCAGTTCTTC. Its translation: CSASFGTSSNNEQFF.

This clonotype was counted at least ten times. The V and J genes are TRBV20-1 and TRBJ2-2; D unclear. Germline assignment: CDR1 DFQATT and CDR2 SNEGSKA (reference sequence). This CDR3 contains 12 residues. The V gene lost 7 bases and the J gene lost 7 bases, with 13 bases spanning the gap. The CDR3 loop reads CSVPLHGGELFF. DNA of the CDR3: TGCAGTGTTCCTCTTCATGGCGGGGAGCTGTTTTTT.

This clonotype has at least ten counts. The rearrangement joins TRBV29-1 to TRBJ2-5; a weak D match, TRBD1 (5 bases). Germline loops: CDR1 SQVTM, CDR2 ANQGSEA. V was shortened by 0 bases and J by 6 bases, with 14 bases between the two germline ends. The CDR3 sequence is 14 residues long. In DNA form, the CDR3 reads TGCAGCGTTGAAGATCAATGGGGCTCGCAGACCCAGTACTTC. Its translation: CSVEDQWGSQTQYF. Based on the CDR3 plus reference TRBV29-1 and TRBJ2-5, the full variable domain is SAVISQKPSRDICQRGTSLTIQCQVDSQVTMMFWYRQQPGQSLTLIATANQGSEATYESGFVIDKFPISRPNLTFSTLTVSNMSPEDSSIYLCSVEDQWGSQTQYFGPGTRLLVL.

This clonotype was counted many times. The chain links TRBV24-1 to TRBJ2-2, with D perhaps being TRBD1 or TRBD2 (5 bases each). CDR1 KGHDR and CDR2 SFDVKD come from the germline V gene. Trimming stripped 1 base from V and 5 bases from J, with 7 bases between. The CDR3 runs to 14 residues. This CDR3 is CATSDFWGTGELFF. In DNA form, the CDR3 reads TGTGCCACCAGTGATTTTTGGGGGACCGGGGAGCTGTTTTTT.

This clonotype was seen repeatedly, ten times or more. The chain uses TRBV10-3 and TRBJ2-7; D remains ambiguous. This CDR3 is built from 13 residues. Germline loops: CDR1 ENHRY, CDR2 SYGVKD. V lost 0 bases to trimming and J lost 6 bases, with 9 bases between them. CDR3 sequence reads: CAISESKGTEQYF. As DNA, the CDR3 is TGTGCCATCAGTGAGTCGAAGGGAACCGAGCAGTACTTC.

This clonotype was counted many times. The chain joins TRBV6-5 to TRBJ1-2; 10 nucleotides match TRBD1. CDR1 is MNHEY and CDR2 is SVGAGI in the germline V gene. The CDR3 is 15 amino acids. V lost 4 bases to trimming and J lost 4 bases; unmatched junction nucleotides: 6. Here the CDR3 reads CASSSWDRGTYGYTF. CDR3 nucleotides: TGTGCCAGCAGTTCCTGGGACAGGGGTACCTATGGCTACACCTTC.

This clonotype was seen ten or more times. The gene calls are TRBV12-3 or TRBV12-4 and TRBJ2-1; 9 bases fit TRBD2. The trim removed 0 bases at V and 7 bases at J, leaving 4 bases unmatched. The CDR3 is 15 amino acids. In DNA form, the CDR3 reads TGTGCCAGCAGTTTAGCAGCGGGAGGCCGAAATGAGCAGTTCTTC. This encodes CASSLAAGGRNEQFF.

In this sample, this clonotype turned up many times. The chain links TRBV18 to TRBJ1-1; D is unresolved. The CDR3 has 17 residues. V dropped 1 base and J dropped 3 bases, with 18 bases sitting between them. From germline, CDR1 is KGHSH and CDR2 LQKENI. The CDR3 nucleotides are TGTGCCAGCTCACCACAACGATCCGGCGGCGGGCACACTGAAGCTTTCTTT. This gives the protein CASSPQRSGGGHTEAFF.

This clonotype was seen repeatedly, ten times or more. This chain links TRBV6-5 with TRBJ2-6, with D maybe TRBD1 (6 bases). Germline CDR1 is MNHEY and CDR2 is SVGAGI. This CDR3 spans 15 amino acids. V lost 0 bases to trimming and J lost 8 bases, with 11 bases between them. CDR3 nucleotides: TGTGCCAGCAGTTACTCGCCAGGGGAGACCAACGTCCTGACTTTC. It translates to CASSYSPGETNVLTF.

This clonotype was counted at least ten times. CDR3: CASSQGLAGGRYMYEQYF. The DNA of the CDR3 is TGCGCCAGCAGCCAGGGACTAGCGGGAGGGCGATATATGTACGAGCAGTACTTC. The V and J genes are TRBV4-3 and TRBJ2-7, with TRBD2 identical over 16 bases. The V and J ends lost 3 bases and 4 bases, in that order; junction bases with no gene match: 9. The CDR3 has 18 residues. Germline CDR1 reads LGHNA; CDR2 reads YSLEER.

This clonotype appeared many times. The chain carries TRBV6-6 and TRBJ2-2; D tentatively reads TRBD1 or TRBD2 (6 bases each). Trimming left V 5 bases short and J 6 bases short, with 10 bases between. This CDR3 has 13 amino acids. Per the germline V gene, CDR1 is MNHNY and CDR2 is SVGAGI (reference sequence). The CDR3 is CASSKGGAGELFF. CDR3 DNA sequence: TGTGCCAGCAGTAAGGGGGGCGCCGGGGAGCTGTTTTTT.

This clonotype was seen many times. The DNA for the CDR3 is TGCAGTGCTTCAAGCCCGAACAGGGGGAATGAGCAGTTCTTC. Its translation is CSASSPNRGNEQFF. The chain uses TRBV20-1 and TRBJ2-1, with 8 positions matching TRBD1. Germline V gene lookup returns CDR1 DFQATT and CDR2 SNEGSKA (reference sequence). Trimming removed 5 bases from V and 7 bases from J; junction bases left unmatched: 10. This CDR3 has 14 residues.

This clonotype was seen repeatedly, ten times or more. The gene calls are TRBV9 and TRBJ2-3; D is perhaps TRBD2 (6 bases). Trimming took off 4 bases at V and 0 bases at J, with 15 bases between the two ends. From germline, CDR1 is SGDLS and CDR2 YYNGEE. This CDR3 comprises 16 residues. The CDR3, as DNA: TGTGCCAGCAGCCCCTTGGGAGGACCTAGCACAGATACGCAGTATTTT. It yields the protein CASSPLGGPSTDTQYF.

This clonotype was seen at least ten times. The chain recombines TRBV12-3 or TRBV12-4 with TRBJ2-3; TRBD2 is a possible D gene (7 bases). The CDR3 is 16 amino acids. The ends were cut back, 7 bases at V and 0 bases at J, with 17 bases in the middle. As DNA, the CDR3 is TGTGCCAGCAAGGGGGGCGGGAGCCTTAGCACAGATACGCAGTATTTT. The encoded protein is CASKGGGSLSTDTQYF.

This clonotype was found many times. The gene calls are TRBV11-2 and TRBJ2-1, with D perhaps matching TRBD2 (5 bases). CDR1 is SGHAT, CDR2 FQNNGV, per germline. The length of the CDR3 is 12 residues. V dropped 1 base and J dropped 14 bases, with 12 bases sitting between them. CDR3 residues: CASSLGAGFEFF. The CDR3 DNA follows: TGTGCCAGCAGCTTAGGCGCGGGCTTTGAGTTCTTC.

This clonotype was counted many times. This sequence joins TRBV12-3 or TRBV12-4 and TRBJ2-7, with a tentative D call TRBD1 (6 bases). The CDR3 extends over 14 amino acids. V lost 2 bases and J lost 3, with 11 bases in between. The DNA of the CDR3 is TGTGCCAGCAGTTTAAGGGGGATGAGCTACGAGCAGTACTTC. It specifies CASSLRGMSYEQYF.